A single sample gave rise to the 3 T cell receptor beta chains below, sequenced in a study of shared clonotypes between healthy human individuals (dated by TCRdb to 2018 to 2021). The method was the immunoSEQ multiplex PCR assay. As stored in TCRdb, this immuneACCESS dataset retains in-frame rearrangements with V and J assigned. A fraction of the clones does not appear; measured against another copy, unresolved V genes explain less than half of the discrepancy, and the remainder lacks a known reason. The sample contains 2 million to 2.5 million clones, roughly 95% of them found a single time. The ten largest clones capture roughly 0.13% of the sample. The sequenced material came from naive CD4+ T cells sorted from blood. Taken with the paper, the label for cell subset or site translates to: CD45RA+ positively selected. The origin of the receptors is a man aged 18 to 35 in good health.

The genes are TRBV30 and TRBJ2-1; 9 nucleotides agree with TRBD2. The V and J ends lost 0 bases and 6 bases, in that order; junction bases with no gene match: 6. The CDR3 has 15 amino acids. The germline V gene encodes CDR1 GTSNPN and CDR2 SVGIG (reference sequence). The chain's CDR3 is CAWSVILAGPNEQFF. The CDR3 DNA reads TGTGCCTGGAGTGTAATCCTAGCGGGGCCCAATGAGCAGTTCTTC.

The chain combines TRBV5-6 with TRBJ2-1; perhaps TRBD2 as D (5 bases). Trimming stripped 1 base from V and 3 bases from J, with 8 bases between. This CDR3 is built from 14 residues. Germline assignment: CDR1 SGHDT and CDR2 YYEEEE. For the CDR3, the DNA is TGTGCCAGCAGCTTGAGCGGAGGCTACAATGAGCAGTTCTTC. Protein sequence: CASSLSGGYNEQFF.

The chain recombines TRBV10-3 with TRBJ1-1; 7 nucleotides match TRBD1. Germline V gene lookup returns CDR1 ENHRY and CDR2 SYGVKD. V was pared by 6 bases and J by 1 base, with 8 bases of the junction left unmatched. The CDR3 runs 15 residues. The chain's CDR3 is CAISRDRSQNTEAFF. CDR3 sequence (DNA): TGTGCCATCAGCCGGGACAGAAGCCAGAACACTGAAGCTTTCTTT.